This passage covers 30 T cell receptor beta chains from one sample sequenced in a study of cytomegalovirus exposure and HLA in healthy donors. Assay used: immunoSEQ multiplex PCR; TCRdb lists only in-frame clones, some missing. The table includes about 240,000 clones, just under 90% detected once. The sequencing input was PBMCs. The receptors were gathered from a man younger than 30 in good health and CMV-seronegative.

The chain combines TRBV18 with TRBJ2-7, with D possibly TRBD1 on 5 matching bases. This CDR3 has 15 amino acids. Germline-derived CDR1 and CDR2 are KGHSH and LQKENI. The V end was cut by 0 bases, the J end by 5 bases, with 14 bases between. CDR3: CASSPPGREVHEQYF. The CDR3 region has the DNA TGTGCCAGCTCACCACCCGGCAGGGAAGTCCACGAGCAGTACTTC.

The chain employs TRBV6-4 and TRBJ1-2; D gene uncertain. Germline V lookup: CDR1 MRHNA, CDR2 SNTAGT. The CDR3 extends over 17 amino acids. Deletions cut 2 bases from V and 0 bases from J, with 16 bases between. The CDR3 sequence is CASSDRPRFAANYGYTF. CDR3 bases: TGTGCCAGCAGTGACCGCCCCCGTTTTGCAGCTAACTATGGCTACACCTTC.

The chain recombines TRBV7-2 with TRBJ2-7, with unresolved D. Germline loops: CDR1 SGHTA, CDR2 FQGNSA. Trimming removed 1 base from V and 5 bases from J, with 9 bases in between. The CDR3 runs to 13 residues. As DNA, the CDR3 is TGTGCCAGCAGCTTAGAGTCTGCTAACGAGCAGTACTTC. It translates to CASSLESANEQYF. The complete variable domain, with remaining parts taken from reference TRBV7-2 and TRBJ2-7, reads GAGVSQSPSNKVTEKGKDVELRCDPISGHTALYWYRQSLGQGLEFLIYFQGNSAPDKSGLPSDRFSAERTGGSVSTLTIQRTQQEDSAVYLCASSLESANEQYFGPGTRLTVT.

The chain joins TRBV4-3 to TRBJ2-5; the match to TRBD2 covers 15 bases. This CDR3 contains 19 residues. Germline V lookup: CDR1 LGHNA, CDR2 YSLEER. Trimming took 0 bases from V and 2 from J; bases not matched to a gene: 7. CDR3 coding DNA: TGCGCCAGCAGCCAAGATTGGGGACTAGCGGGAGGAGGGCAAGAGACCCAGTACTTC. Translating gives CASSQDWGLAGGGQETQYF.

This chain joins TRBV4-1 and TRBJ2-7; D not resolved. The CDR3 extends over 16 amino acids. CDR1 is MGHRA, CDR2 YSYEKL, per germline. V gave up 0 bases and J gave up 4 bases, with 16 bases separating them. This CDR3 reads CASSQEPSGFRYEQYF. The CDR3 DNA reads TGCGCCAGCAGCCAAGAACCTAGTGGATTTCGGTACGAGCAGTACTTC.

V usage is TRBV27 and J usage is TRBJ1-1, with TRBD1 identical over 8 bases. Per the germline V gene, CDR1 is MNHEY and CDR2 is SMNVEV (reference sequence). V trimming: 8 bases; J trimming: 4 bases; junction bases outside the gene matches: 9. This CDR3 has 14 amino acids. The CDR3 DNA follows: TGTGCCAGCCTTATTTACCAGGGGGCCACTGAAGCTTTCTTT. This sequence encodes CASLIYQGATEAFF.

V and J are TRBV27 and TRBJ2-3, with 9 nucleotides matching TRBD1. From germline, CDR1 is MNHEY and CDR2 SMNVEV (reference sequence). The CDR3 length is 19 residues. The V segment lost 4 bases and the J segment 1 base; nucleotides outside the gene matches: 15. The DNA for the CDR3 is TGTGCCAGCAGTTCCCGACAGGGGGTGAAGGGTGCTGGCACAGATACGCAGTATTTT. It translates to CASSSRQGVKGAGTDTQYF.

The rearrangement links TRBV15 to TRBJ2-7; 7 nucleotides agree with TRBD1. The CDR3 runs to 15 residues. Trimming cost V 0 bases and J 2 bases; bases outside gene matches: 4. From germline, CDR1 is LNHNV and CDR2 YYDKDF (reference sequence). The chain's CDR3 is CATSRDWDRTYEQYF. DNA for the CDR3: TGTGCCACCAGCAGAGATTGGGACAGAACCTACGAGCAGTACTTC.

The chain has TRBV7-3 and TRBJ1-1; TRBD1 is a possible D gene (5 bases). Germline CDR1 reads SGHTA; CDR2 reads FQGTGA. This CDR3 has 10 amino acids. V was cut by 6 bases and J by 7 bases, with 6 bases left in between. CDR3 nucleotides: TGTGCCAGCAGAGGGGATGAAGCTTTCTTT. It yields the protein CASRGDEAFF.

CDR3 DNA sequence: TGTGCCAGCAGCCCCCCGACTCAAGAGACCCAGTACTTC. Encoded protein: CASSPPTQETQYF. The chain is built from TRBV5-4 and TRBJ2-5; D ambiguous. Between the trimmed V and J ends, which lost 4 bases and 2 bases, there was a span of 9 bases. The length of the CDR3 is 13 residues. The V gene's germline CDR1 is SGHNT and CDR2 YYREEE (reference sequence).

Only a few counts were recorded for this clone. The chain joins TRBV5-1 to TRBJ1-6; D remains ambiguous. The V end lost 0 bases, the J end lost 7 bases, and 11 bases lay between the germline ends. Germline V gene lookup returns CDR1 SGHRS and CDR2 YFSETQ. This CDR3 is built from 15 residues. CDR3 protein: CASSLVNQVNSPLHF. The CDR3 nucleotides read TGCGCCAGCAGCTTGGTGAACCAGGTCAATTCACCCCTCCACTTT.

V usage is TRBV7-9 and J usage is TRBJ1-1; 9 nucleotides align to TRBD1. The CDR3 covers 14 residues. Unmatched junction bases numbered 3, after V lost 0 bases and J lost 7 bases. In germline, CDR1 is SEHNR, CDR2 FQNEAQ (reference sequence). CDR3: CASSLAYRGLEAFF. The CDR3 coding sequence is TGTGCCAGCAGCTTAGCGTACAGGGGGCTTGAAGCTTTCTTT.

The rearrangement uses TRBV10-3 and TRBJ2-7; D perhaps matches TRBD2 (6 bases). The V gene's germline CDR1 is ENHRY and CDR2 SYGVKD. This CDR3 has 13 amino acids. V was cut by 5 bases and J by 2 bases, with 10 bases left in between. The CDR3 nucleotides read TGTGCCATCAGTTGGGGGGAGACCTACGAGCAGTACTTC. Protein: CAISWGETYEQYF.

The CDR3 protein is CASTTTGFGTEAFF. The CDR3 coding sequence is TGTGCCAGCACAACGACAGGGTTTGGCACTGAAGCTTTCTTT. The chain couples TRBV5-4 to TRBJ1-1, with TRBD1 matching over 7 bases. This CDR3 has 14 amino acids. V shed 6 bases and J 4 bases; nucleotides not matched to a gene: 9. Germline CDR1 SGHNT, CDR2 YYREEE (reference sequence).

CDR3 bases: TGTGCCAGCAGTGCCTTAGGAGGGTATAGCAATCAGCCCCAGCATTTT. It is translated as CASSALGGYSNQPQHF. The rearrangement uses TRBV6-1 and TRBJ1-5; D is unresolved. Germline CDR1 MNHNS, CDR2 SASEGT. The CDR3 has 16 residues. Trimming left V 4 bases short and J 0 bases short, with 13 bases between.

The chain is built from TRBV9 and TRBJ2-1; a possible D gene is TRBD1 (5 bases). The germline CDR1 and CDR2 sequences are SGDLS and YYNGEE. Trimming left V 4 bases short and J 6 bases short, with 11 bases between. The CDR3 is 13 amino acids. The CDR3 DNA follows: TGTGCCAGCAGCTTACGACAGAGCAATGAGCAGTTCTTC. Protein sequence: CASSLRQSNEQFF.

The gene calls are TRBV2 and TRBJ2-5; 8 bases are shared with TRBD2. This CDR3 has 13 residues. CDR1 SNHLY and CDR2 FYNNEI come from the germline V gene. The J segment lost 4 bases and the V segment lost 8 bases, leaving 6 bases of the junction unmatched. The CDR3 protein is CASGAGTRETQYF. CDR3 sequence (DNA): TGTGCCAGCGGGGCCGGGACTAGAGAGACCCAGTACTTC.

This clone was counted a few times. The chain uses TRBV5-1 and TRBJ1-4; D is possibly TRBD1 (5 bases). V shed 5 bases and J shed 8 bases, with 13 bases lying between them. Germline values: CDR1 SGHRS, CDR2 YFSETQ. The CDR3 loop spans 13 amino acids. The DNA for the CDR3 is TGCGCCAGCAGTGATGGGGCTTGGGAAAAACTGTTTTTT. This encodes CASSDGAWEKLFF.

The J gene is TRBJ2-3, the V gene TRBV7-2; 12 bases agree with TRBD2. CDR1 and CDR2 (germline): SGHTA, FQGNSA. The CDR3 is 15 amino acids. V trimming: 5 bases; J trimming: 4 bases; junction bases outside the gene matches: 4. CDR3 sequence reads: CASSVPSGGADTQYF. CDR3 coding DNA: TGTGCCAGCAGCGTACCTAGCGGGGGGGCAGATACGCAGTATTTT.

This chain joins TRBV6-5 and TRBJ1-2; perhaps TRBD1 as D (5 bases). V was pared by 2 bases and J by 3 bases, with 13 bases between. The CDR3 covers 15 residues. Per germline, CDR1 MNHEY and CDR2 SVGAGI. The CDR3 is CASSYLRDSDYGYTF. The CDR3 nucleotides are TGTGCCAGCAGTTACCTCCGAGACAGTGACTATGGCTACACCTTC.

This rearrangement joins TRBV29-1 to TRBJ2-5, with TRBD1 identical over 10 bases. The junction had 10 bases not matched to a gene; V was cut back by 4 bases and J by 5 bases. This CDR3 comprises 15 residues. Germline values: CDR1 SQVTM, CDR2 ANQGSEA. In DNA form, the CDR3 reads TGCAGCGTTGGTAGAGCGGGACAGGGGTTGGAGACCCAGTACTTC. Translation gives CSVGRAGQGLETQYF.

The CDR3 region is CASSIEGMSNQPQHF. CDR3 nucleotide sequence: TGTGCCAGTAGTATTGAGGGTATGAGCAATCAGCCCCAGCATTTT. This chain joins TRBV19 and TRBJ1-5; unclear D gene. This CDR3 spans 15 amino acids. Trimming took 3 bases from V and 1 from J, leaving 10 bases between them. Germline lookup yields CDR1 LNHDA and CDR2 SQIVND (reference sequence).

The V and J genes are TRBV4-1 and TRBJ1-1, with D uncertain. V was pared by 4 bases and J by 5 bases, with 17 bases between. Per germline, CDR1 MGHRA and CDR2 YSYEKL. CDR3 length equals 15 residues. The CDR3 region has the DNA TGCGCCAGCAGCCCCCTCCCGGGGTTTGGAACTGAAGCTTTCTTT. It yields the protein CASSPLPGFGTEAFF.

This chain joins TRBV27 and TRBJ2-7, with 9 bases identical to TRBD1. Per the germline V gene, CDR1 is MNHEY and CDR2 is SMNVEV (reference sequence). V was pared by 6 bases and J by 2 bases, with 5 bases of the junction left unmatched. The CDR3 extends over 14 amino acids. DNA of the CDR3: TGTGCCAGCAGGCAGACAGGGGGAACCTACGAGCAGTACTTC. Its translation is CASRQTGGTYEQYF.

The CDR3 bases are TGTGCCAGCTCCGGTACGGACGGGGCCTACGAGCAGTACTTC. It encodes CASSGTDGAYEQYF. This sequence joins TRBV18 and TRBJ2-7; perhaps TRBD2 as D (5 bases). V gave up 6 bases and J gave up 2 bases, with 14 bases separating them. Germline CDR1 is KGHSH and CDR2 is LQKENI. CDR3 size: 14 residues.

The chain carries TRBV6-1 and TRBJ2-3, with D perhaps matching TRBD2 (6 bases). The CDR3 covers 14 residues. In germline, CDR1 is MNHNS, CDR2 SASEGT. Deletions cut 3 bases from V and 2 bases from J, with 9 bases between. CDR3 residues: CASSEDYSTDTQYF. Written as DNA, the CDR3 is TGTGCCAGCAGTGAGGACTATTCCACAGATACGCAGTATTTT.

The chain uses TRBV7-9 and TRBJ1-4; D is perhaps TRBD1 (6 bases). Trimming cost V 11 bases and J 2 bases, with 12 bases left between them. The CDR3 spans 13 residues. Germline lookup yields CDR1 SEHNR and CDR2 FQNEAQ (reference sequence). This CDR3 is CAGQRRTNEKLFF. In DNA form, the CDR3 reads TGTGCCGGACAGAGAAGGACTAATGAAAAACTGTTTTTT.

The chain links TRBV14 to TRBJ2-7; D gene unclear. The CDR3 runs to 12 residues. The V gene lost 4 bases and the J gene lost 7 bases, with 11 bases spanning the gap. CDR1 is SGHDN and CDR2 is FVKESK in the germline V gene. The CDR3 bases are TGTGCCAGCAGCCCGAGTTCCAGGGAGCAGTACTTC. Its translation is CASSPSSREQYF. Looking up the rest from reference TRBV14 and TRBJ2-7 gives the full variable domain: EAGVTQFPSHSVIEKGQTVTLRCDPISGHDNLYWYRRVMGKEIKFLLHFVKESKQDESGMPNNRFLAERTGGTYSTLKVQPAELEDSGVYFCASSPSSREQYFGPGTRLTVT.

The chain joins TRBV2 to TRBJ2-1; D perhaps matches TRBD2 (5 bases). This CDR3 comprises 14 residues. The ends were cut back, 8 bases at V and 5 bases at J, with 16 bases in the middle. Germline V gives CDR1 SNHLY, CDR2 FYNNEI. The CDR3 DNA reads TGTGCCAGCTACGGGGTGAAAGGGAACAATGAGCAGTTCTTC. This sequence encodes CASYGVKGNNEQFF.

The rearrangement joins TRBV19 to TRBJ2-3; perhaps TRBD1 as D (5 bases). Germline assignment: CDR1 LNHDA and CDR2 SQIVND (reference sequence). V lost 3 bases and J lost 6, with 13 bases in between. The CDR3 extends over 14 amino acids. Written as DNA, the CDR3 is TGTGCCAGTAGTATCACAGGTCGATTCGATACGCAGTATTTT. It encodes CASSITGRFDTQYF.